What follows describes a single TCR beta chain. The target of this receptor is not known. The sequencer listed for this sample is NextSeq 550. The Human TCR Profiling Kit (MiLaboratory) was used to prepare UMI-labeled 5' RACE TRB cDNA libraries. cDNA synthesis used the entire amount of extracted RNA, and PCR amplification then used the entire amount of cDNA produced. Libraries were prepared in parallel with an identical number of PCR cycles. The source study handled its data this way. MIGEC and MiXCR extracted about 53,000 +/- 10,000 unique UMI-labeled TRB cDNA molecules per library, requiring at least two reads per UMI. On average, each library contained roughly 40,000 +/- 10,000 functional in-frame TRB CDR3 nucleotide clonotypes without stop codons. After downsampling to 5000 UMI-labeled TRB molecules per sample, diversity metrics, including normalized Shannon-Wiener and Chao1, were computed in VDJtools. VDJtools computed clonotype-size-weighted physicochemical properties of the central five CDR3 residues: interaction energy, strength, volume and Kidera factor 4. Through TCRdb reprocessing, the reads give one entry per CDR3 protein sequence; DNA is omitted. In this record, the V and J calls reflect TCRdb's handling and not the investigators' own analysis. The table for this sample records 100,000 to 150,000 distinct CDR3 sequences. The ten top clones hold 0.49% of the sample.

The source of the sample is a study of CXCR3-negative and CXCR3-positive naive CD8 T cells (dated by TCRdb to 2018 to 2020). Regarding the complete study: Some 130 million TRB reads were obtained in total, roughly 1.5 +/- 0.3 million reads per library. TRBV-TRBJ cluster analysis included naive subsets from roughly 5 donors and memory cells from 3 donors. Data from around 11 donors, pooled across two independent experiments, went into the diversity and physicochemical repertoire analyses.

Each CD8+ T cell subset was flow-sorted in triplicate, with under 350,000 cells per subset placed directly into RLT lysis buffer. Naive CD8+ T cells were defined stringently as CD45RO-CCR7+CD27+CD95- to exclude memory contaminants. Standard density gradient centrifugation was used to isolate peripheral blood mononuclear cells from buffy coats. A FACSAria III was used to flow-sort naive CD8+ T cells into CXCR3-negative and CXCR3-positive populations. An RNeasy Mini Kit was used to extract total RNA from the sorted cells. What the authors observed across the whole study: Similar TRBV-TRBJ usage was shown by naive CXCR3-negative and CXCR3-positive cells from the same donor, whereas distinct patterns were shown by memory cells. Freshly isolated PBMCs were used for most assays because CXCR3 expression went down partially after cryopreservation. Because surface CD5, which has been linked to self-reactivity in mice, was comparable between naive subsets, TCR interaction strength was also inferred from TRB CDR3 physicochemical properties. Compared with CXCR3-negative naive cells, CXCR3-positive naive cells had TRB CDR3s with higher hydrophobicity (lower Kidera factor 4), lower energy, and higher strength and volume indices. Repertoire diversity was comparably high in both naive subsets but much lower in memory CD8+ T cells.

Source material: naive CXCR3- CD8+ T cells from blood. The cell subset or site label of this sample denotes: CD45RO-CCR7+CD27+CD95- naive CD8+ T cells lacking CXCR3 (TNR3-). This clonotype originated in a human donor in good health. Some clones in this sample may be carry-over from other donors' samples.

The CDR3 reads as follows: CSAPGGASTDTQYF. The rearranged segments are TRBV29-1 and TRBJ2-3; absent DNA, TCRdb's TRBD1 call cannot be checked. The CDR3 covers 14 residues, taking in both the cysteine and the phenylalanine. No DNA sequence is on record. The germline V gene gives CDR1 as SQVTM and CDR2 as ANQGSEA.